This TCR beta chain was retrieved from a study of T-cell memory formation after mild COVID-19. Study background: Largely, TCR clusters stayed within a single donor.

Study-wide findings and caveats: That cross-reactive memory joined was suggested by some responding clones appearing in pre-infection memory. Contracting clones from day 15 to 85 had balanced CD4/CD8; later expanders favoured CD4+.

On this clonotype: What it binds is unknown.

This CDR3 comprises 13 residues. With 1 base removed from V and 6 bases from J, the gap between germline ends came to 10 bases. Looked up from germline, CDR1 is SGHNT and CDR2 is YYREEE (reference sequence). Amplification by 5'RACE using constant-segment primers produced TCR alpha and TCR beta cDNA libraries that carried sample barcodes and UMIs. One entry per CDR3 protein results from TCRdb running MiXCR on the 5' RACE reads. The profile shows some 600,000 distinct CDR3 sequences, around a sixth of them singletons. Sequencing input: PBMCs or a T cell subset sorted from them (not recorded which). The receptor's source is an adult woman who had mild COVID-19 (a few samples of this study predate the infection). Cell type and time point are not known. The J gene is TRBJ1-2, the V gene TRBV5-4; possibly TRBD1 for D (5 bases). The chain's CDR3 is CASSLRGEHGYTF. For the CDR3, the DNA is TGTGCCAGCAGCTTGCGAGGGGAGCATGGCTACACCTTC.